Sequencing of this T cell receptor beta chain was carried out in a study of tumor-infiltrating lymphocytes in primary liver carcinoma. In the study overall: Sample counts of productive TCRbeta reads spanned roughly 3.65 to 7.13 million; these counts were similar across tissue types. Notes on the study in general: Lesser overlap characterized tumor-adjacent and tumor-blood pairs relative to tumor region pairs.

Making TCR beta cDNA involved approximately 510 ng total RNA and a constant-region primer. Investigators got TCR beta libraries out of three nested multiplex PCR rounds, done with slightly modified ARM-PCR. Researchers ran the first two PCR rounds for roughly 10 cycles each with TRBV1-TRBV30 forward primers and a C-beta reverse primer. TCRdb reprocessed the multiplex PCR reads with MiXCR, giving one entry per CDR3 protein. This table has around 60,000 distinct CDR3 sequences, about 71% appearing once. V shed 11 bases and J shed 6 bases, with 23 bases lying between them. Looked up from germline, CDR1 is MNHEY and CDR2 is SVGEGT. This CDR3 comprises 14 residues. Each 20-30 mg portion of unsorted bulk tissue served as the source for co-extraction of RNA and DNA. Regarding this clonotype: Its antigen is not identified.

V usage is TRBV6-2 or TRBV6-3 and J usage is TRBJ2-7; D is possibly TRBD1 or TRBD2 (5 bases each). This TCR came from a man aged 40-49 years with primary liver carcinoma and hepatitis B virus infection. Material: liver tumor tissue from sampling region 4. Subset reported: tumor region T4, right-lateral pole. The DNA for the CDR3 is TGTGCCGCAAGGGGTAGCCGGAGGTGGCGCGAGCAGTACTTC. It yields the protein CAARGSRRWREQYF.